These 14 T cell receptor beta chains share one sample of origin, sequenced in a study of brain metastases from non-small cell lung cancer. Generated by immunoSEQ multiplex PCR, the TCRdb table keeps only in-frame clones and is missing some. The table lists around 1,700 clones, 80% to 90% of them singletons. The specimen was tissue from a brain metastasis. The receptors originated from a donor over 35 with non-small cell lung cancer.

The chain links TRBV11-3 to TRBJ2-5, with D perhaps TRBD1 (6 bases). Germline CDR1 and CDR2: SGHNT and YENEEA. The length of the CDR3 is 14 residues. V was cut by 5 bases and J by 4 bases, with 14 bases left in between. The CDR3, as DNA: TGTGCCAGCAGCCCTTCAGGGGCGGGAGAGACCCAGTACTTC. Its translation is CASSPSGAGETQYF.

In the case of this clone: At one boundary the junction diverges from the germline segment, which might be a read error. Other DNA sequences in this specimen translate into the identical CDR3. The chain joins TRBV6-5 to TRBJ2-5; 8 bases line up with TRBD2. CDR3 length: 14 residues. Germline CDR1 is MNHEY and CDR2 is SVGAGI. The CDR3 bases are TGTGCCAGCAGTTGGTGGCGGGGGGCAGAGACTCAGTACTTC. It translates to CASSWWRGAETQYF.

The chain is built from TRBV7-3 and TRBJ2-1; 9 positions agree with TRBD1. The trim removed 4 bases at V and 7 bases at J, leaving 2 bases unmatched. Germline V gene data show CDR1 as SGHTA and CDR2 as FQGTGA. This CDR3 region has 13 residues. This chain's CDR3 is CASSSTGGNEQFF. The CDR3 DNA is TGTGCCAGCAGCTCGACAGGGGGGAATGAGCAGTTCTTC.

The CDR3 region has the DNA TGTGCCAGCAGCTTGGCGGGCAACGAGCAGTACTTC. The encoded protein is CASSLAGNEQYF. V gene TRBV5-7 combines with J gene TRBJ2-7; D not certain. TRBV5-7 has ORF status, its function being uncertain. The CDR3 extends over 12 amino acids. Trimming removed 0 bases from V and 5 bases from J, with 6 bases in between.

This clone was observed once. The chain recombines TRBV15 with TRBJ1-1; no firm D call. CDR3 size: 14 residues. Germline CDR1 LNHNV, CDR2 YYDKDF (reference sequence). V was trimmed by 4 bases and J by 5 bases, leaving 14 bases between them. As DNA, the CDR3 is TGTGCCACCAGCACAACCCAAATCACGACTGAAGCTTTCTTT. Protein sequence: CATSTTQITTEAFF.

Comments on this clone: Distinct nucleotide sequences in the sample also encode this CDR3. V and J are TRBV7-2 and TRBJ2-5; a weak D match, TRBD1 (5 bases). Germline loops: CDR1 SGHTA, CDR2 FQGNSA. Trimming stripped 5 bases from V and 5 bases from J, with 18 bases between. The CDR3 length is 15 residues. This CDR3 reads CASSPQTASGETQYF. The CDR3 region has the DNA TGTGCCAGCAGCCCTCAGACAGCCTCTGGGGAGACCCAGTACTTC.

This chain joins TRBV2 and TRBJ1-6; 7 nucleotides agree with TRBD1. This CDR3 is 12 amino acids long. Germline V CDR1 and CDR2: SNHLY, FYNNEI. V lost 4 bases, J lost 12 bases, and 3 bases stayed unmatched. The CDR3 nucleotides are TGTGCCAGCAGTGTTCAGGGGGGACCCCTCCACTTT. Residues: CASSVQGGPLHF.

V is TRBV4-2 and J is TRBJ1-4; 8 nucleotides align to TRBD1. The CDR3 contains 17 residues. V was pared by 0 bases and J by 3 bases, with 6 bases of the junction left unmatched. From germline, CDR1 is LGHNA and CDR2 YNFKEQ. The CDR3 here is CASSQDLGTGSNEKLFF. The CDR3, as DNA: TGTGCCAGCAGCCAAGATCTTGGGACAGGCTCTAATGAAAAACTGTTTTTT.

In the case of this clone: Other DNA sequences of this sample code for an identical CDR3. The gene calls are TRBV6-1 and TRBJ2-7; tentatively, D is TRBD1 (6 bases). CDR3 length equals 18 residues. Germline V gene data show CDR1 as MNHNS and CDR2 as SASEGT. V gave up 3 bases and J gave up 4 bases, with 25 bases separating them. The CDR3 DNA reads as TGTGCCAGCAGTGATCCTAGAAGGAGAGCAGGGGCGAGATACGAGCAGTACTTC. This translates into CASSDPRRRAGARYEQYF.

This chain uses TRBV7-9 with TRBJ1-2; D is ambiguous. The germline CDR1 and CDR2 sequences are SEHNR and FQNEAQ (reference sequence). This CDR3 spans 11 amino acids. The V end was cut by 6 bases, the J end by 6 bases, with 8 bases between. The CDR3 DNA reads TGTGCCAGCAGTCAGATGGATGGCTACACCTTC. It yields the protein CASSQMDGYTF. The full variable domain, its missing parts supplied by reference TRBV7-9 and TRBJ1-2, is DTGVSQNPRHKITKRGQNVTFRCDPISEHNRLYWYRQTLGQGPEFLTYFQNEAQLEKSRLLSDRFSAERPKGSFSTLEIQRTEQGDSAMYLCASSQMDGYTFGSGTRLTVV.

Here the CDR3 DNA reads TGTGCCAGCAGCGATCAAGAGACCCAGTACTTC. Protein product: CASSDQETQYF. The chain combines TRBV9 with TRBJ2-5; D gene uncertain. V was clipped by 3 bases and J by 2 bases, with 2 bases between them. Germline CDR1 SGDLS, CDR2 YYNGEE. The CDR3 is 11 residues long.

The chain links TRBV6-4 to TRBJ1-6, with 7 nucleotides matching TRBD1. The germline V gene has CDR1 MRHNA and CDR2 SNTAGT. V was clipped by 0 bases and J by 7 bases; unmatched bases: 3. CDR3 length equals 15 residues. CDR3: CASSDSSGGNSPLHF. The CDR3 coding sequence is TGTGCCAGCAGTGACTCGTCAGGGGGAAATTCACCCCTCCACTTT.

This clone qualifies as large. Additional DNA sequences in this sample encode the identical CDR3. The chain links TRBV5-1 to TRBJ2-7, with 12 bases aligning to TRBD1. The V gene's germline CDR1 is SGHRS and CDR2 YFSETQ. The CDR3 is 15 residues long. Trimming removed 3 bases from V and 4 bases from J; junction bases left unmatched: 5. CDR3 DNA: TGCGCCAGCAGCTCCGGGACAGGGGGCTTTTACGAGCAGTACGTC. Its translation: CASSSGTGGFYEQYV.

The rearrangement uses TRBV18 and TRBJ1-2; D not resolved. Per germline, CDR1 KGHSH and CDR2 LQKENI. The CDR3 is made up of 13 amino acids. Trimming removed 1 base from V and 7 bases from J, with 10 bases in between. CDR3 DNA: TGTGCCAGCTCACCACTCCGGACCTTTGGCTACACCTTC. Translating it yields CASSPLRTFGYTF.